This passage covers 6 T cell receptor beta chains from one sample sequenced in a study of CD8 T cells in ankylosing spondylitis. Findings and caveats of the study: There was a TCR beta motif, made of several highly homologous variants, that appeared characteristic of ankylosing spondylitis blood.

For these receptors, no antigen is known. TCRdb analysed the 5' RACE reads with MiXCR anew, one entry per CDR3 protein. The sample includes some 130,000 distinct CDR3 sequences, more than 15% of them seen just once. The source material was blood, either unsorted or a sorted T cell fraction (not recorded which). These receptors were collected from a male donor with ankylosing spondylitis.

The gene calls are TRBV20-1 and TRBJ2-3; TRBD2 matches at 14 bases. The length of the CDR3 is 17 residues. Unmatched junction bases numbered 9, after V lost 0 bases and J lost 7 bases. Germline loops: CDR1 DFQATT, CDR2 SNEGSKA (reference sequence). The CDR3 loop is CSARDRGTSGSFYTQYF. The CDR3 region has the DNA TGCAGTGCTAGAGATCGGGGGACTAGCGGGAGTTTCTATACGCAGTATTTT.

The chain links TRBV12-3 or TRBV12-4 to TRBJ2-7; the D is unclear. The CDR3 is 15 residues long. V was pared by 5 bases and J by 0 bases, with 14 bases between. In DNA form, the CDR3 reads TGTGCCAGCAGTCGCGTTCTTATCAGCTCCTACGAGCAGTACTTC. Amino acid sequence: CASSRVLISSYEQYF.

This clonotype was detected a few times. The CDR3 here is CSARDLWQTRTDTQYF. In nucleotides, the CDR3 is TGCAGTGCTAGAGACCTCTGGCAAACCCGCACAGATACGCAGTATTTT. The chain recombines TRBV20-1 with TRBJ2-3; D uncertain. Between the trimmed V and J ends, which lost 0 bases and 1 base, there was a span of 14 bases. This CDR3 is built from 16 residues. CDR1 and CDR2 (germline): DFQATT, SNEGSKA (reference sequence).

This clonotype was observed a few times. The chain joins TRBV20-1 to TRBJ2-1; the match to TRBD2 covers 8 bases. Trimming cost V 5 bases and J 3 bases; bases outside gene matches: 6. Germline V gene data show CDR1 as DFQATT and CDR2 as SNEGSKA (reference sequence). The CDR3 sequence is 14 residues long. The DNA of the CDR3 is TGCAGTGCTCACGGACTAGCAGGCTACAATGAGCAGTTCTTC. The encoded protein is CSAHGLAGYNEQFF.

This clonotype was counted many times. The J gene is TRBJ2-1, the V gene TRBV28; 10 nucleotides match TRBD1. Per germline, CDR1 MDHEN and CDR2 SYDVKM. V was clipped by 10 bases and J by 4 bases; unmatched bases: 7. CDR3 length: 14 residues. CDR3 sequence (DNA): TGTGCCACGACGCCGGGACAGGGGTACAATGAGCAGTTCTTC. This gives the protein CATTPGQGYNEQFF. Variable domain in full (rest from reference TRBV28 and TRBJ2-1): DVKVTQSSRYLVKRTGEKVFLECVQDMDHENMFWYRQDPGLGLRLIYFSYDVKMKEKGDIPEGYSVSREKKERFSLILESASTNQTSMYLCATTPGQGYNEQFFGPGTRLTVL.

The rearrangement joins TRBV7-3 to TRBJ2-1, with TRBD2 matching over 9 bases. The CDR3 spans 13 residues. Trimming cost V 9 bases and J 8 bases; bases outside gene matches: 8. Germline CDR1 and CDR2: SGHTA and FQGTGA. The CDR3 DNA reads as TGTGCCAGTCCGGGACTAGCTTCCCATGAGCAGTTCTTC. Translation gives CASPGLASHEQFF.